Sequencing of this T cell receptor (beta chain) was carried out in a study of CD8+CD57+ T cells in acquired aplastic anemia. Study-level points and caveats: Shared by patients and controls, approximately 29 CD8+ CDR3s were abundant in patients. Researchers reported that CD8+ Simpson's diversity was not significantly different in patients versus controls.

Previously, flow cytometry had revealed CD8+CD57+ cell expansion in the patients chosen for sequencing. Genomic DNA templated the TCR beta VDJ and CDR3 profiling. TCRdb reprocessed the reads via MiXCR and lists one record per CDR3 protein. Here the sample spans approximately 150,000 distinct CDR3 sequences, 40% to 55% being singletons. V shed 2 bases and J shed 3 bases, with 23 bases lying between them. CDR1 and CDR2 (germline): KGHSH, LQKENI. This CDR3 is 18 amino acids long. With respect to this clonotype: The antigen remains unidentified.

The sample comprised sorted CD4+, CD8+, or CD8+CD57+ T cells (not recorded which) from PBMCs. The clonotype comes from a human donor with aplastic anemia. V usage is TRBV18 and J usage is TRBJ2-7; D is unclear. The CDR3 sequence is CASSPSPLRSRPLYEQYF. The CDR3 DNA follows: TGTGCCAGCTCACCATCACCCCTCAGGTCCCGTCCTCTCTACGAGCAGTACTTC. Variable domain in full (rest from reference TRBV18 and TRBJ2-7): NAGVMQNPRHLVRRRGQEARLRCSPMKGHSHVYWYRQLPEEGLKFMVYLQKENIIDESGMPKERFSAEFPKEGPSILRIQQVVRGDSAAYFCASSPSPLRSRPLYEQYFGPGTRLTVT.